This TCR beta chain was observed in a study of breast tumors, draining lymph nodes, adjacent tissues. Study conclusions and caveats: Compared with basal-like, luminal-like tumors shared significantly more repertoire with nontumor tissue. Data fit most tumor T cells coming from lymph node, expanding in tumor.

Breast cancer patients provided tissue from their axillary draining lymph nodes. One entry per CDR3 protein, called by TCRdb with MiXCR from the multiplex PCR reads. This table has about 230,000 distinct CDR3 sequences, roughly 32% appearing once. This clonotype was counted many times. Its target is not known. The TCR sequence derives from a female donor with breast cancer. Some clones in this sample may be carry-over from other donors' samples. Sequences were obtained from axillary lymph node tissue.

Here the CDR3 reads CSASLGSGEKLFF. CDR3 coding DNA: TGCAGTGCTAGTCTAGGGTCGGGTGAAAAACTGTTTTTT. This chain uses TRBV20-1 with TRBJ1-4; D is unclear. Trimming pared 3 bases from V and 7 bases from J, leaving 12 bases between. Germline values: CDR1 DFQATT, CDR2 SNEGSKA (reference sequence). The CDR3 spans 13 residues.